Below, one TCR beta chain is given with its context. The investigators amplified TCR beta CDR3 regions from RNA transcripts. First-round RT-PCR with HTBI primers amplified the TCR CDR3 region. MiXCR, run by TCRdb on the multiplex PCR reads, gives a single entry per CDR3 protein. The sample lists 550,000 to 700,000 distinct CDR3 sequences, about 43% occurring once. The CDR3 covers 16 residues. J gave up 6 bases and V 3 bases, and 14 bases lay outside the gene matches. Germline CDR1 is DFQATT and CDR2 is SNEGSKA (reference sequence). The data were taken from a study of T cells in Graves' hyperthyroidism and ophthalmopathy.

Sequencing input: peripheral blood or thyroid tissue (not recorded which). This clonotype was obtained from an adult woman with Graves' disease, either hyperthyroidism or ophthalmopathy (not recorded which). The chain uses TRBV20-1 and TRBJ1-5; 7 nucleotides line up with TRBD1. The CDR3 DNA follows: TGCAGTGCTAGTCCCCCGATAGGGGGCGAGGCTCAGCCCCAGCATTTT. Translating it yields CSASPPIGGEAQPQHF.